This entry is about one T cell receptor beta chain. Germline V gene sequence: CDR1 DFQATT, CDR2 SNEGSKA (reference sequence). The J segment lost 7 bases and the V segment lost 1 base, leaving 7 bases of the junction unmatched. This CDR3 is built from 15 residues. TCRdb reanalysed the 5' RACE reads using MiXCR and keeps one entry per CDR3 protein. The sample consists of around 33,000 distinct CDR3 sequences, around a quarter of them appearing once. The chain couples TRBV20-1 to TRBJ2-1; 10 nucleotides match TRBD2. The sequencing input was memory CD4+ T cells sorted from blood. Documented subset: memory CD4+ T cells, CD4+CD45RO+CD25-. This TCR was recovered from a female donor with breast cancer. The CDR3 here is CSARVLAGVRNEQFF. The CDR3 coding sequence is TGCAGTGCTAGAGTCCTAGCGGGAGTGAGGAATGAGCAGTTCTTC.